A selection of T cell receptor beta chains follows, all from one sample in a study of graft-versus-host responses after intestinal transplantation. The data were produced by immunoSEQ multiplex PCR, yet TCRdb's version contains in-frame clones alone and is incomplete. The sample comprises 65,000 to 85,000 clones, roughly 92% of which are singletons, and less than 8% rests with the top ten. Sample: bone marrow, taken around 730 days after intestinal transplantation. These receptors came from a human patient who received an intestinal transplant, so some T cells may come from the graft donor. CDR3s include the opening cysteine and the closing phenylalanine or tryptophan. A D gene is named only where the DNA matches it firmly. A row's size may be missing; if present it is once, few, many or a size class.

d_gene | abundance | j_gene | v_gene | len | CDR3nt | CDR3aa
. | . | TRBJ2-7 | TRBV5-1 | 13 | TGCGCCAGCAGCCTCGACAACTCCTACGAGCAGTACTTC | CASSLDNSYEQYF
TRBD1 | few | TRBJ1-6 | TRBV7-9 | 15 | TGTGCCAGCAGCTTAGGGGACAGGGGAAATTCACCCCTCCACTTT | CASSLGDRGNSPLHF
TRBD1 | . | TRBJ2-7 | TRBV29-1 | 13 | TGCAGCGTCCGGACAGGGTTGTCCTACGAGCAGTACTTC | CSVRTGLSYEQYF
TRBD1 | . | TRBJ2-2 | TRBV29-1 | 16 | TGCAGCGGGATACTCCAAACAGGGGAGATAGCCGGGGAGCTGTTTTTT | CSGILQTGEIAGELFF
TRBD2 | . | TRBJ2-5 | TRBV6-1 | 14 | TGTGCCAGCAGTATAACTAGCGGGGGGGAGACCCAGTACTTC | CASSITSGGETQYF
. | . | TRBJ2-2 | TRBV18 | 16 | TGTGCCAGCTCACCACCGGAAGGGCCGAACACCGGGGAGCTGTTTTTT | CASSPPEGPNTGELFF
TRBD1 | . | TRBJ1-5 | TRBV19 | 12 | TGTGCCAGTAGTATCCCTCCGGGACAGGCGATTTTT | CASSIPPGQAIF
. | . | TRBJ2-7 | TRBV4-2 | 14 | TGTGCCAGCAGCCACGACAGTCCCCTCTACGAGCAGTACTTC | CASSHDSPLYEQYF
. | once | TRBJ2-4 | TRBV2 | 14 | TGTGCCAGCAGTGGGGGTGTAGCCAAAAACATTCAGTACTTC | CASSGGVAKNIQYF
. | . | TRBJ1-4 | TRBV2 | 14 | TGTGCCAGCATCGAGGAGGACTACCGGGGGAAACTGTTTTTT | CASIEEDYRGKLFF
TRBD1 | . | TRBJ1-1 | TRBV28 | 14 | TGTGCCAGCAGTCACAGGGGAATGAACACTGAAGCTTTCTTT | CASSHRGMNTEAFF
TRBD1 | . | TRBJ1-1 | TRBV6-1 | 14 | TGTGCCAGCAGAAGGACAGGGACGGACACTGAAGCTTTCTTT | CASRRTGTDTEAFF
. | . | TRBJ2-1 | TRBV14 | 15 | TGTGCCAGCAGCCATACTGGGACCCTCTACAATGAGCAGTTCTTC | CASSHTGTLYNEQFF
. | few | TRBJ1-2 | TRBV6-5 | 13 | TGTGCCAGCAGTTACGAAGCTAACTATGGCTACACCTTC | CASSYEANYGYTF
. | . | TRBJ2-1 | TRBV9 | 12 | TGTGCCAGCAGCGGCCGTGGCAATGAGCAGTTCTTC | CASSGRGNEQFF
. | . | TRBJ1-2 | TRBV20-1 | 10 | TGCAGCGCCCCCTGGGATGGCTACACCTTC | CSAPWDGYTF
TRBD1 | . | TRBJ1-2 | TRBV6-5 | 16 | TGTGCCAGCAGTTACTCAATGATGGGACAGGGAAATGGCTACACCTTC | CASSYSMMGQGNGYTF
. | . | TRBJ2-3 | TRBV14 | 15 | TGTGCCAGCAGCCACCAAGACTCTAGCACAGATACGCAGTATTTT | CASSHQDSSTDTQYF
. | . | TRBJ2-7 | TRBV19 | 16 | TGTGCCAGTAGTATCGCCGGGATGTGGGGCTATGACGAGCAGTACTTC | CASSIAGMWGYDEQYF
TRBD1 | . | TRBJ2-3 | TRBV5-1 | 16 | TGCGCCAGCAGCAGACTTGGGACAGGGGGCGCCGGTACGCAGTATTTT | CASSRLGTGGAGTQYF
. | . | TRBJ2-5 | TRBV29-1 | 14 | TGCAGCGTTGTTCCGGGATTTGGGGGGGAGACCCAGTACTTC | CSVVPGFGGETQYF
. | . | TRBJ2-7 | TRBV6-5 | 14 | TGTGCCAGCAGTTCCCACCGAATGGGGGACGAGCAGTACTTC | CASSSHRMGDEQYF
. | once | TRBJ1-4 | TRBV6-5 | 14 | TGTGCCAGCAGTTACTCGATCGTTCAGGGTGGACTGTTTTTT | CASSYSIVQGGLFF
TRBD2 | . | TRBJ2-5 | TRBV6-5 | 15 | TGTGCCAGCAGTTACACATGGGACTATCAAGAGACCCAGTACTTC | CASSYTWDYQETQYF
. | . | TRBJ2-7 | TRBV6-5 | 14 | TGTGCCAGCAGTTACAGTGCCCCGGGAGTAGAGCAGTACTTC | CASSYSAPGVEQYF
. | . | TRBJ1-3 | TRBV15 | 17 | TGTGCCACCAGCAGGGGAGGAGCGACGGCTTCTGGAAACACCATATATTTT | CATSRGGATASGNTIYF
. | few | TRBJ1-5 | TRBV19 | 13 | TGTGCCAGTCAGGGTTATAGCAATCAGCCCCAGCATTTT | CASQGYSNQPQHF
. | . | TRBJ2-7 | TRBV9 | 14 | TGTGCCAGCAGCGTAGCAGCAGAATCCTACGAGCAGTACTTC | CASSVAAESYEQYF
. | . | TRBJ1-6 | TRBV5-5 | 14 | TGTGCCAGCAGCTTGGTACCAGTTGATTCACCCCTCCACTTT | CASSLVPVDSPLHF
. | . | TRBJ1-4 | TRBV9 | 14 | TGTGCCAGCAGCGTCACTCCAACTAATGAAAAACTGTTTTTT | CASSVTPTNEKLFF
TRBD1 | once | TRBJ2-7 | TRBV6-5 | 15 | TGTGCCAGCAGTTACTCCGACAGGGGGGCCTACGAGCAGTACTTC | CASSYSDRGAYEQYF
TRBD2 | . | TRBJ2-3 | TRBV2 | 15 | TGTGCCAGCAGCCCTAGGACTAGAGGGGCCGATACGCAGTATTTT | CASSPRTRGADTQYF
TRBD1 | . | TRBJ2-7 | TRBV5-4 | 12 | TGTGCCAGTTCTACAGGGGAATACGAGCAGTACTTC | CASSTGEYEQYF
. | . | TRBJ1-5 | TRBV14 | 17 | TGTGCCAGCAGCCAAGTCGGTGGAGGCGTTAGCAATCAGCCCCAGCATTTT | CASSQVGGGVSNQPQHF
TRBD1 | . | TRBJ1-2 | TRBV2 | 15 | TGTGCCAGCAGCGAAAGCCCGGACAGGGCGTATGGCTACACCTTC | CASSESPDRAYGYTF
. | . | TRBJ2-3 | TRBV5-1 | 15 | TGCGCCAGCAGCTTTTCAGGCCTTAACACAGATACGCAGTATTTT | CASSFSGLNTDTQYF
TRBD2 | . | TRBJ2-3 | TRBV28 | 19 | TGTGCCAGCAGTTCCCCCTTACTAGCGGGAGGGCGATTCCCAGATACGCAGTATTTT | CASSSPLLAGGRFPDTQYF
. | . | TRBJ1-5 | TRBV9 | 14 | TGTGCCAGCAGCGTAGGCGCAAGCAATCAGCCCCAGCATTTT | CASSVGASNQPQHF
. | . | TRBJ2-1 | TRBV6-5 | 16 | TGTGCCAGCAGTTACTCGGGCCAAACCTCCTACAATGAGCAGTTCTTC | CASSYSGQTSYNEQFF
. | once | TRBJ2-5 | TRBV5-1 | 15 | TGCGCCAGCAGCTTGGTTCGGGAGTTCCAAGAGACCCAGTACTTC | CASSLVREFQETQYF
. | . | TRBJ2-2 | TRBV7-3 | 14 | TGTGCCAGCAGCCGCGTAGGGGTCCCCGGGGAGCTGTTTTTT | CASSRVGVPGELFF
. | . | TRBJ2-7 | TRBV7-9 | 17 | TGTGCCAGCACCTTGGCGTTTGCGGGGGCGAAACGGGAGGAGCAGTACTTC | CASTLAFAGAKREEQYF
TRBD2 | . | TRBJ2-1 | TRBV19 | 14 | TGTGCCAGGCTGGAGCGGGAGGGCTGTGGTGAGCAGTTCTTC | CARLEREGCGEQFF
. | . | TRBJ2-1 | TRBV29-1 | 12 | TGCAGCGTTGGGGGCTACCACAATGAGCAGTTCTTC | CSVGGYHNEQFF
. | . | TRBJ1-5 | TRBV15 | 14 | TGTGCCACCAGCAGCCAGTTGGGGAATCAGCCCCAGCATTTT | CATSSQLGNQPQHF
. | . | TRBJ1-1 | TRBV2 | 11 | TGTGCTGATCGAACGGTCACTGAAGCTTTCTTT | CADRTVTEAFF